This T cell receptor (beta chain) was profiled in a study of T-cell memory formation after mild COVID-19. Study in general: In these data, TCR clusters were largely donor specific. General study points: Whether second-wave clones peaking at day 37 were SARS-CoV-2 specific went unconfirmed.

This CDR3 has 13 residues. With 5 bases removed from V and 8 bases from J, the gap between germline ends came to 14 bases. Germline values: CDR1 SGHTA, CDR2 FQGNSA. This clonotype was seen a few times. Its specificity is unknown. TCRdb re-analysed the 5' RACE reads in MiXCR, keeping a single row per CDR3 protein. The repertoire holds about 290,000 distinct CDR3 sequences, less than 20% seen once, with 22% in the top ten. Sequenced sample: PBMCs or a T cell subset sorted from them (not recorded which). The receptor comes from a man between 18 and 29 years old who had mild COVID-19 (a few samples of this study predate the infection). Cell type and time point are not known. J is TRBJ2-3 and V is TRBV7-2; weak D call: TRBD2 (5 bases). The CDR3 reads CASSENARGTQYF. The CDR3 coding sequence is TGTGCCAGCAGCGAGAATGCACGGGGTACGCAGTATTTT.